This entry lists 29 T cell receptor delta chains sequenced from one sample in a study of γδ T cells in repeated Plasmodium falciparum infection. Vgamma9/Vdelta2+ and Vdelta2-negative gammadelta T cells were flow-sorted from PBMC for bulk sequencing. TCRdb reanalyzed the multiplex PCR reads using CATT. The table includes 45,000 to 60,000 delta-chain clones, around 2% detected once. Sequencing was done on a sample of gamma-delta T cells from blood. These receptors were collected from a pool of human donors (malaria-infected and uninfected, not separated).

This clone was observed many times. The amino acid sequence in TCRdb belongs to a much larger clone and departs from this DNA's translation at residue 13, likely a sequencing read error; the sequence shown is translated from the DNA. The chain employs TRDV1 and TRDJ1; TRDD3 aligns across 13 bases. The V gene end was trimmed by 4 bases and the J gene end by 5 bases; junction bases not matched to a gene: 10. Germline CDR1 reads TSWWSYY; CDR2 reads QGS. The CDR3 length is 17 residues. CDR3 region: CALGVLLGDTFPDKLIF. In nucleotides, the CDR3 is TGTGCTCTTGGGGTTCTACTGGGGGATACGTTTCCGGATAAACTCATCTTT.

With respect to this clone: TCRdb records a much larger clone's protein for this DNA, with a difference at residue 13 that likely arises from a read error; the protein given is the translation of the DNA. In DNA form, the CDR3 reads TGTGCTCTTGGGGAATACTCTCCGTTTAATGCGGCTGGCTGGGGGATCTTGTACACCGATAAACTCATCTTT. Translated: CALGEYSPFNAAGWGILYTDKLIF. This rearrangement joins TRDV1 to TRDJ1; 9 nucleotides line up with TRDD3. The germline V gene has CDR1 TSWWSYY and CDR2 QGS. The CDR3 sequence is 24 residues long. V lost 2 bases and J lost 0; bases outside the gene matches: 28.

This clone was detected only a few times. TCRdb's entry gives the protein of a much larger clone, which mismatches this DNA's translation at residue 13, likely from a read error; the protein reported here is translated from the DNA. The rearrangement links TRDV1 to TRDJ1; D assignment may be TRDD2 or TRDD3 (6 bases each). The J gene, missing from TCRdb, was assigned here through DNA to germline matching. Germline V CDR1 and CDR2: TSWWSYY, QGS. This CDR3 comprises 17 residues. Written as DNA, the CDR3 is TGTGCTCTTGGGGAGGCCTTCCCCCCACTGGGCACCGAGAAACTCATCTTT. Encoded protein: CALGEAFPPLGTEKLIF.

Remarks on this clone: TCRdb shows a much larger clone's protein in place of this DNA's translation, and the two differ at residue 10, likely through a read error; the protein shown is translated from the DNA. The J gene is TRDJ1, the V gene TRDV3; 9 bases match TRDD3. Here the J gene was assigned by germline matching of the DNA, as TCRdb has none. The CDR3 has 26 residues. The germline gives CDR1 TVYSNPD, CDR2 GDNSRS (reference sequence). As DNA, the CDR3 is TGTGCATACGGATCCTTCCTTAAGCCCCCGTTACTGGGGGACCCCGAATATCCCCCCACTGTTTATAAACTCATCTTT. Protein sequence: CAYGSFLKPPLLGDPEYPPTVYKLIF. The full variable domain, rest sourced from reference TRDV3 and TRDJ1, is CDKVTQSSPDQTVASGSEVVLLCTYDTVYSNPDLFWYRIRPDYSFQFVFYGDNSRSEGADFTQGRFSVKHILTQKAFHLVISPVRTEDSATYYCAYGSFLKPPLLGDPEYPPTVYKLIFGKGTRVTVEP.

This clone was detected many times. TCRdb's listed protein matches a much larger clone and diverges from this DNA's translation at residue 11, likely through a read error; the protein shown comes from the DNA. The chain recombines TRDV1 with TRDJ1, with 11 positions matching TRDD3. The germline gives CDR1 TSWWSYY, CDR2 QGS. The CDR3 runs 18 residues. V trimming: 5 bases; J trimming: 1 base; junction bases outside the gene matches: 12. The CDR3 sequence: CALGKPYWGITGTDKLIF. The CDR3 region has the DNA TGTGCTCTTGGGAAACCGTACTGGGGGATAACGGGCACCGATAAACTCATCTTT.

On this clone itself: The protein TCRdb gives is from a much larger clone and does not agree with this DNA's translation at residue 3, likely a read error; the protein shown here comes from the DNA. This sequence joins TRDV3 and TRDJ1, with D tentatively TRDD2 (6 bases). In the absence of a J gene in TCRdb, the DNA was matched to germline to assign it here. V lost 5 bases, J lost 2 bases, and 18 bases lay in between. Per germline, CDR1 TVYSNPD and CDR2 GDNSRS (reference sequence). The CDR3 contains 14 residues. In DNA form, the CDR3 reads TGTGCCCTCCCCCTTCCCCCGAATACCGATAAACTCATCTTT. Translated: CALPLPPNTDKLIF. The full variable domain, its missing parts supplied by reference TRDV3 and TRDJ1, is CDKVTQSSPDQTVASGSEVVLLCTYDTVYSNPDLFWYRIRPDYSFQFVFYGDNSRSEGADFTQGRFSVKHILTQKAFHLVISPVRTEDSATYYCALPLPPNTDKLIFGKGTRVTVEP.

Notes on this clone: This likely came from a read error, as a far larger clone is one base away. V is TRDV1 and J is TRDJ1; 11 nucleotides agree with TRDD3. The J gene was missing in TCRdb and was found by matching the end of the DNA to germline. The V segment lost 3 bases and the J segment 0 bases; nucleotides outside the gene matches: 30. Germline V CDR1 and CDR2: TSWWSYY, QGS. The CDR3 loop spans 25 amino acids. This CDR3 is CALGDGPFLRLQGAGGYPNTDKLIF. For the CDR3, the DNA is TGTGCTCTTGGGGATGGCCCCTTCCTACGATTGCAGGGTGCTGGGGGATACCCAAACACCGATAAACTCATCTTT.

This clone came up a few times. This DNA's translation and the protein TCRdb lists, from a much larger clone, do not match at residue 12, likely due to a read error; the protein shown is translated from the DNA. The chain is built from TRDV1 and TRDJ1, with TRDD3 matching 8 bases. Since TCRdb gives no J gene, matching the DNA to germline was used here to assign it. Germline-derived CDR1 and CDR2 are TSWWSYY and QGS. CDR3 length: 24 residues. V was pared by 3 bases and J by 3 bases, with 33 bases of the junction left unmatched. For the CDR3, the DNA is TGTGCTCTTGGGGACCGACACGCTAATGTTCGAAGTTACCGGGGGATATTGCGCGCCGATAAACTCATCTTT. Translated: CALGDRHANVRSYRGILRADKLIF.

In this sample, this clone turned up many times. With only one base between it and a far larger clone, this is likely a read error. Different DNA sequences within this sample yield the same CDR3. This sequence joins TRDV2 and TRDJ1; 8 positions agree with TRDD3. The J gene is absent in TCRdb and was assigned here via DNA matching to germline. Trimming took 0 bases from V and 0 from J; bases not matched to a gene: 14. This CDR3 spans 19 amino acids. Germline values: CDR1 GEAIGNYY, CDR2 EKD. CDR3 region: CACDTLRTGGLHYTDKLIF. The CDR3 DNA reads as TGTGCCTGTGACACCTTGAGAACTGGGGGCCTTCATTACACCGATAAACTCATCTTT.

This clone was counted between two and nine times. TCRdb has a much larger clone's protein, which differs at residue 12 from the translation of this DNA, likely because of a read error; what is shown is the protein translated from the DNA. The chain recombines TRDV2 with TRDJ1, with 7 bases aligning to TRDD3. The J gene comes from matching the DNA to germline here; TCRdb lacks it. The V and J ends lost 3 bases and 9 bases, in that order; junction bases with no gene match: 18. Germline-derived CDR1 and CDR2 are GEAIGNYY and EKD. The CDR3 runs 16 residues. The CDR3 DNA follows: TGTGCCTGTGACGCCCGCGCCACAGTGGGCTGGGGGGAACTCATCTTT. Its translation: CACDARATVGWGELIF.

This clone was seen repeatedly, ten times or more. A read error likely explains this, since a far larger clone differs by one base. The sample carries other DNA sequences with the same CDR3. V is TRDV3 and J is TRDJ1; no reliable D call. The J gene, absent from TCRdb, was called here by matching the DNA to germline. The CDR3 is 18 residues long. Germline V gene data show CDR1 as TVYSNPD and CDR2 as GDNSRS (reference sequence). Trimming took 4 bases from V and 5 from J, leaving 32 bases between them. The CDR3 coding sequence is TGTGCCTCCCGGAAAAACCGCCTCAGCCTTAGTCGTGGGGATAAACTCATCTTT. Translating gives CASRKNRLSLSRGDKLIF.

This clone was observed many times. Other DNA sequences within the sample encode an identical CDR3. This chain uses TRDV1 with TRDJ1; tentatively, D is TRDD2 (5 bases). No J segment appears in TCRdb, so it was assigned here by matching the sequence to germline. Per the germline V gene, CDR1 is TSWWSYY and CDR2 is QGS. The V and J ends lost 4 bases and 2 bases respectively, with 38 bases between them. The CDR3 sequence is 23 residues long. The CDR3 DNA follows: TGTGCTCTTGGGGTTTCTGTGGTTTTTCCCTGGCCCTACTTAGAGTTAACTACCGATAAACTCATCTTT. Protein: CALGVSVVFPWPYLELTTDKLIF.

Concerning this clone itself: This likely traces to a read error, being one base from a far larger clone. Other DNA sequences of this sample code for an identical CDR3. V gene assignment gives TRDV3, but the J gene was left uncalled; the D call in the table, TRDD2, was not verified against the DNA. The CDR3 loop spans 18 amino acids. Germline CDR1 is TVYSNPD and CDR2 is GDNSRS (reference sequence). CDR3: CAAGPSHGSPFLTDKLIF. DNA for the CDR3: TGTGCCGCTGGGCCTTCCCACGGGTCCCCCTTCCTCACCGATAAACTCATTTTT.

This clone showed up many times. The amino acid sequence in TCRdb belongs to a much larger clone and departs from this DNA's translation at residue 6, likely a sequencing read error; the sequence shown is translated from the DNA. This sequence joins TRDV1 and TRDJ1, with 13 bases that match TRDD3. Here the J gene was assigned by germline matching of the DNA, as TCRdb has none. The germline V gene has CDR1 TSWWSYY and CDR2 QGS. The CDR3 has 24 residues. Losses at the gene ends were 2 bases for V and 1 base for J; bases not matched to a gene: 25. The CDR3 bases are TGTGCTCTTGGGGAAGTGGTAGGAACGGTCAAAACTCCGTACTGGGGGATACGCACCGATAAACTCATCTTT. Residues: CALGEVVGTVKTPYWGIRTDKLIF.

This clone was recorded a few times. A far larger clone is a single base away, which makes a read error likely. The sample carries other DNA sequences with the same CDR3. The rearrangement joins TRDV2 to TRDJ1, with 10 bases aligning to TRDD3. Matching the DNA to germline supplied the J gene, which TCRdb does not give. The CDR3 spans 15 residues. Trimming took 4 bases from V and 5 from J; bases not matched to a gene: 9. Germline V gene lookup returns CDR1 GEAIGNYY and CDR2 EKD. CDR3 in amino acids: CACDSVGGIRDKLIF. CDR3 coding DNA: TGTGCCTGTGATTCTGTCGGGGGGATACGTGATAAACTCATCTTT.

This clone came up a few times. Translating this DNA gives a protein that differs at residue 10 from the TCRdb one, which belongs to a much larger clone; a read error is likely, and the protein shown is this translation. The rearrangement links TRDV3 to TRDJ1; perhaps D is TRDD1 or TRDD3 (5 bases each). Germline-derived CDR1 and CDR2 are TVYSNPD and GDNSRS (reference sequence). This CDR3 contains 15 residues. V lost 3 bases, J lost 1 base, and 18 bases lay in between. CDR3 DNA sequence: TGTGCCTTCCCGGCCCGGCGGATAGTCACCGATAAACTCATCTTT. This translates into CAFPARRIVTDKLIF.

The table lists this clone with many counts. The protein recorded in TCRdb matches a much larger clone and deviates from this DNA's translation at residue 10, suggesting a read error; the protein here is obtained by translating the DNA. The chain carries TRDV2 and TRDJ1; D unresolved. CDR1 is GEAIGNYY, CDR2 EKD, per germline. The length of the CDR3 is 12 residues. For the CDR3, the DNA is TGTGCCTGTACCCAGGCTACCGATAAACCCATCTTT. Translating gives CACTQATDKPIF.

Comment on this clone: TCRdb attributes to this sequence the protein of a much larger clone, which differs from the DNA translation at residue 3; a read error is likely, and the protein displayed is translated from the DNA. This chain uses TRDV1 with TRDJ1; 12 nucleotides agree with TRDD3. Matching the DNA to germline supplied the J gene, which TCRdb does not give. CDR1 is TSWWSYY and CDR2 is QGS in the germline V gene. The CDR3 covers 20 residues. CDR3 sequence reads: CAIGELAYWGIHSHTDKLIF. CDR3 in DNA: TGTGCTATTGGGGAACTCGCCTACTGGGGGATACATAGCCACACCGATAAACTCATCTTT.

The genes are TRDV1 and TRDJ1; 10 positions match TRDD3. TCRdb supplies no J gene; here it was assigned by aligning the nucleotide sequence to germline. CDR1 and CDR2 (germline): TSWWSYY, QGS. The CDR3 has 22 residues. Trimming removed 5 bases from V and 0 bases from J; junction bases left unmatched: 24. CDR3 nucleotide sequence: TGTGCTCTTGGGACCTATTTCCTACCGAATTGGGGGATACCGTGGTACACCGATAAACTCATCTTT. It translates to CALGTYFLPNWGIPWYTDKLIF.

This clone was counted ten times or more. The V call is TRDV2, the J call TRDJ3; the match to TRDD3 covers 10 bases. V lost 0 bases, J lost 0 bases, and 10 bases stayed unmatched. This CDR3 spans 21 amino acids. Germline V gene data show CDR1 as GEAIGNYY and CDR2 as EKD. CDR3 sequence reads: CACDTVKLGDISSWDTRQMFF. The CDR3, as DNA: TGTGCCTGTGACACCGTAAAGCTGGGGGATATTAGCTCCTGGGACACCCGACAGATGTTTTTC.

This clone was observed many times. This likely traces to a read error, being one base from a far larger clone. At the DNA level, this CDR3 is encoded by other sequences in the same sample as well. CDR3 protein: CACDTLGDADKLIF. CDR3 DNA: TGTGCCTGTGACACGCTAGGGGATGCCGATAAACTCATCTTT. The chain couples TRDV2 to TRDJ1; D is possibly TRDD3 (6 bases). Trimming took 1 base from V and 3 from J, leaving 11 bases between them. This CDR3 comprises 14 residues. The germline V gene encodes CDR1 GEAIGNYY and CDR2 EKD.

In the case of this clone: This DNA's translation differs at residue 7 from TCRdb's protein, which comes from a much larger clone; a read error is likely, and the protein shown is translated from the DNA. V gene TRDV1 combines with J gene TRDJ1, with D maybe TRDD2 (8 bases). Germline values: CDR1 TSWWSYY, CDR2 QGS. The CDR3 is 17 residues long. V lost 3 bases and J 8 bases, leaving 25 bases between the germline ends. The CDR3 region is CALGDQLFLRLWGKLIF. CDR3 bases: TGTGCTCTTGGGGACCAACTCTTCCTACGTCTCTGGGGGAAACTCATCTTT.

This clone was recorded a few times. A far larger clone is only one base removed, so a read error is likely. Other nucleotide sequences in the sample specify the same CDR3. J is TRDJ1 and V is TRDV3; possible D gene TRDD2, 5 bases. The J gene is not listed in TCRdb, so it was assigned here from a DNA match to germline. In germline, CDR1 is TVYSNPD, CDR2 GDNSRS (reference sequence). The CDR3 covers 21 residues. Trimming took off 2 bases at V and 2 bases at J, with 36 bases between the two ends. For the CDR3, the DNA is TGTGCCTTTTGCCGGGCCTTCAAGTCGATGAGGGACAACTCGTATACCGATAAACTCATCTTT. Translation gives CAFCRAFKSMRDNSYTDKLIF. Full variable domain (remainder filled in from reference TRDV3 and TRDJ1): CDKVTQSSPDQTVASGSEVVLLCTYDTVYSNPDLFWYRIRPDYSFQFVFYGDNSRSEGADFTQGRFSVKHILTQKAFHLVISPVRTEDSATYYCAFCRAFKSMRDNSYTDKLIFGKGTRVTVEP.

Comments on this clone: This likely stems from a read error, as it lies one base from a far larger clone. The same CDR3 also results from other DNA sequences found in this sample. This chain links TRDV1 with TRDJ1; tentative D call: TRDD3 (6 bases). Here the J gene was assigned by germline matching of the DNA, as TCRdb has none. The CDR3 loop spans 22 amino acids. Germline CDR1 and CDR2: TSWWSYY and QGS. Trimming removed 2 bases at V and 2 bases at J, with 33 bases between. Here the CDR3 DNA reads TGTGCTCTTGGGGAAGCCCTGGATTTGTACTGGGCTCCACCACGGGGTACCGATAAACTCATCTTT. This sequence encodes CALGEALDLYWAPPRGTDKLIF.

With respect to this clone: This DNA translates differently at residue 8 from the TCRdb protein, which is that of a much larger clone; a read error is likely, and the protein shown is the DNA's own translation. The rearrangement links TRDV2 to TRDJ1; 8 nucleotides line up with TRDD3. The J gene is absent in TCRdb and was assigned here via DNA matching to germline. Germline values: CDR1 GEAIGNYY, CDR2 EKD. J lost 0 bases, V lost 1 base, and 30 bases had no gene match. This CDR3 spans 24 amino acids. CDR3 protein: CACDTLPEGYADAQPKLYTDKLIF. CDR3 bases: TGTGCCTGTGACACTCTTCCTGAGGGATACGCGGATGCACAACCCAAATTGTACACCGATAAACTCATCTTT.

This clone has a handful of counts. The protein that TCRdb holds for this DNA derives from a much larger clone and differs from the translated DNA at residue 10, which likely indicates a read error; the protein shown here is translated from the DNA. This chain links TRDV1 with TRDJ1; D is perhaps TRDD2 (7 bases). The J gene, left out of TCRdb, was set here by checking the DNA against germline. Germline V gene sequence: CDR1 TSWWSYY, CDR2 QGS. Trimming took off 5 bases at V and 0 bases at J, with 31 bases between the two ends. The CDR3 is 21 amino acids. DNA of the CDR3: TGTGCTCTTGGGCGTCTCCTTCCTTTAATGGGGATCCCCATGTACACCGATAAACTCATCTTT. Translating it yields CALGRLLPLMGIPMYTDKLIF.

As regards this clone: The translation of this DNA and the TCRdb protein of a much larger clone differ at residue 19, probably owing to a read error; the protein shown here is translated from the DNA. The chain is built from TRDV1 and TRDJ1; D might be TRDD2 (7 bases). TCRdb gives no J gene; it was assigned here by matching the DNA to germline. The CDR3 is made up of 25 amino acids. Trimming cost V 1 base and J 1 base, with 40 bases left between them. Germline assignment: CDR1 TSWWSYY and CDR2 QGS. CDR3 DNA: TGTGCTCTTGGGGAACCTCATTTCCTACGGGGTTCGTTACGCTGGGGAGCCTCCTTCACCGATAAACTCATCTTT. Its translation is CALGEPHFLRGSLRWGASFTDKLIF.

Ten or more counts support this clone. This DNA translates differently at residue 14 from the TCRdb protein, which is that of a much larger clone; a read error is likely, and the protein shown is the DNA's own translation. The rearrangement joins TRDV3 to TRDJ1; 9 bases are shared with TRDD2. Losses at the gene ends were 1 base for V and 2 bases for J; bases not matched to a gene: 20. The CDR3 runs to 19 residues. Per germline, CDR1 TVYSNPD and CDR2 GDNSRS (reference sequence). CDR3 loop: CAFKEGPESLPTRTDKLIF. DNA for the CDR3: TGTGCCTTTAAAGAAGGGCCCGAGAGCCTTCCTACGAGGACCGATAAACTCATCTTT. The full variable domain, in which reference TRDV3 and TRDJ1 provide the parts outside the CDR3, is CDKVTQSSPDQTVASGSEVVLLCTYDTVYSNPDLFWYRIRPDYSFQFVFYGDNSRSEGADFTQGRFSVKHILTQKAFHLVISPVRTEDSATYYCAFKEGPESLPTRTDKLIFGKGTRVTVEP.

This clone came up many times. TCRdb records a much larger clone's protein for this DNA, with a difference at residue 12 that likely arises from a read error; the protein given is the translation of the DNA. J is TRDJ1 and V is TRDV3; D is ambiguous. The J gene, missing from TCRdb, was assigned here through DNA to germline matching. This CDR3 comprises 15 residues. CDR1 and CDR2 (germline): TVYSNPD, GDNSRS (reference sequence). This chain's CDR3 is CAFAREGPGTDRLIF. CDR3 DNA sequence: TGTGCCTTTGCCCGTGAGGGCCCTGGAACCGATAGACTCATCTTT.